The 6 T cell receptor beta chains in this list originate from one sample, sequenced in a study of OX40 agonist ivuxolimab in advanced cancers. Data came from immunoSEQ multiplex PCR; TCRdb stores just in-frame clones and leaves some out. The sample holds around 70,000 clones, approximately 80% seen once. This specimen consisted of CD4+ or CD8+ T cells sorted from blood, obtained in a trial of the OX40 agonist ivuxolimab. These TCRs come from an adult with an advanced solid tumor such as melanoma, head and neck, liver or kidney cancer.

V usage is TRBV6-5 and J usage is TRBJ1-6; D ambiguous. The CDR3 covers 14 residues. Per germline, CDR1 MNHEY and CDR2 SVGAGI. The germline V and J ends were trimmed by 10 bases and 0 bases, with 10 bases remaining between them. The CDR3 reads CATQVISYNSPLHF. CDR3 coding DNA: TGTGCCACCCAAGTTATCTCCTATAATTCACCCCTCCACTTT.

The gene calls are TRBV13 and TRBJ2-7; D not resolved. V lost 6 bases, J lost 2 bases, and 8 bases lay in between. Germline V gene data show CDR1 as PRHDT and CDR2 as FYEKMQ (reference sequence). CDR3 size: 12 residues. The CDR3 here is CASSLRPYEQYF. The CDR3 DNA follows: TGTGCCAGCAGTTTGAGACCCTACGAGCAGTACTTC. The variable domain in full, completed from reference TRBV13 and TRBJ2-7, reads AAGVIQSPRHLIKEKRETATLKCYPIPRHDTVYWYQQGPGQDPQFLISFYEKMQSDKGSIPDRFSAQQFSDYHSELNMSSLELGDSALYFCASSLRPYEQYFGPGTRLTVT.

The chain uses TRBV2 and TRBJ1-1; the D is unclear. The CDR3 is made up of 15 amino acids. V dropped 2 bases and J dropped 2 bases, with 12 bases sitting between them. Germline V gene lookup returns CDR1 SNHLY and CDR2 FYNNEI. The CDR3 protein is CASSELEDGNTEAFF. CDR3 nucleotide sequence: TGTGCCAGCAGTGAATTAGAGGACGGAAACACTGAAGCTTTCTTT.

The V call is TRBV4-1, the J call TRBJ1-6, with 9 bases that match TRBD1. The germline gives CDR1 MGHRA, CDR2 YSYEKL. CDR3 length: 16 residues. Trimming removed 2 bases from V and 9 bases from J; junction bases left unmatched: 8. The CDR3 DNA is TGCGCCAGCAGCCAACTAGGACAGGGGTTCGGTTCACCCCTCCACTTT. Residues: CASSQLGQGFGSPLHF.

This clone was detected only once. The chain employs TRBV18 and TRBJ1-1; unclear D gene. The CDR3 runs to 12 residues. Between the trimmed V and J ends, which lost 5 bases and 5 bases, there was a span of 9 bases. Germline V CDR1 and CDR2: KGHSH, LQKENI. The CDR3 DNA is TGTGCCAGCTCAAATCCCCCTACTGAAGCTTTCTTT. Translation: CASSNPPTEAFF.

The rearrangement links TRBV7-9 to TRBJ2-5; possibly TRBD1 for D (5 bases). The CDR3 spans 11 residues. The germline V gene encodes CDR1 SEHNR and CDR2 FQNEAQ (reference sequence). The ends were cut back, 5 bases at V and 5 bases at J, with 6 bases in the middle. CDR3 sequence (DNA): TGTGCCAGCAGCGCAGGGGAGACCCAGTACTTC. This encodes CASSAGETQYF.